This TCR beta chain was obtained from a study of blood T cell repertoires in COVID-19. Losses at the gene ends were 6 bases for V and 4 bases for J; bases not matched to a gene: 5. The CDR3 consists of 13 residues. Clones were sequenced by immunoSEQ multiplex PCR, and TCRdb holds only the in-frame ones, with some missing. The table shows 300,000 to 350,000 clones, with approximately 89% occurring only once. Enrollment of patients from Seattle took place during active infection, with longitudinal follow-up. Specimen: peripheral blood. The sequence came from a woman aged 55-70 years with COVID-19, enrolled during active disease. V usage is TRBV12-3 or TRBV12-4 and J usage is TRBJ1-2, with TRBD1 matching over 7 bases. CDR3 sequence reads: CASRKTGIYGYTF. CDR3 nucleotide sequence: TGTGCCAGCAGGAAGACAGGGATCTATGGCTACACCTTC.